This record covers a single T cell receptor beta chain. The data were obtained in a study of blood T cell repertoires in COVID-19. This table comes from immunoSEQ multiplex PCR, and its TCRdb copy is limited to in-frame clones, with some not included. The sample comprises 200,000 to 300,000 clones, roughly nine tenths of which are singletons, and approximately 6.2% rests with the top ten. Germline assignment: CDR1 MNHEY and CDR2 SVGAGI. The CDR3 consists of 15 residues. With 6 bases removed from V and 3 bases from J, the gap between germline ends came to 15 bases. Sequenced: peripheral blood. The receptor was derived from a man aged 55 to 69 with acute or convalescent COVID-19. This chain connects TRBV6-5 to TRBJ1-3, with D perhaps TRBD1 (6 bases). The CDR3 DNA sequence: TGTGCCAGCAGCCGTACAGGGTTGGGTGGAAACACCATATATTTT. Translating it yields CASSRTGLGGNTIYF.